The 14 T cell receptor beta chains listed next were all sequenced from one sample in a study of T-cell reconstitution after alpha-beta-depleted transplantation in children. It was with unique molecular identifiers that the TCRbeta library was prepared. TCRdb reprocessed the PCR reads via MiXCR and lists one record per CDR3 protein. Of 380,000 or so distinct CDR3 sequences in the sample, 13% were seen once. The material was PBMCs, obtained from the stem cell graft. All receptors come from a human donor who donated a stem cell graft to a child with Fanconi anemia.

The sample holds many counts of this clonotype. V is TRBV12-3 or TRBV12-4 and J is TRBJ2-1; 8 bases fit TRBD2. J lost 7 bases, V lost 3 bases, and 8 bases had no gene match. The CDR3 spans 15 residues. The CDR3 DNA is TGTGCCAGCAGTTTCCATTCGGGGGGGAAGAATGAGCAGTTCTTC. Protein product: CASSFHSGGKNEQFF.

The chain uses TRBV7-2 and TRBJ1-3; D ambiguous. Germline V lookup: CDR1 SGHTA, CDR2 FQGNSA. This CDR3 is built from 13 residues. Trimming took 8 bases from V and 0 from J, leaving 8 bases between them. Written as DNA, the CDR3 is TGTGCCAGCGGGGTTCACTCTGGAAACACCATATATTTT. This translates into CASGVHSGNTIYF.

This clonotype appeared a few times. This chain's CDR3 is CASSPGRDPRSGANVLTF. The CDR3 DNA follows: TGTGCCAGCAGCCCAGGGCGGGATCCTCGCTCTGGGGCCAACGTCCTGACTTTC. The V and J genes are TRBV11-2 and TRBJ2-6, with D perhaps TRBD2 (6 bases). Trimming left V 5 bases short and J 0 bases short, with 17 bases between. CDR3 length: 18 amino acids. Germline V lookup: CDR1 SGHAT, CDR2 FQNNGV.

This clonotype was recorded many times. The chain is built from TRBV29-1 and TRBJ1-3; D might be TRBD1 (6 bases). The CDR3 length is 15 residues. Trimming cost V 7 bases and J 2 bases, with 18 bases left between them. Germline values: CDR1 SQVTM, CDR2 ANQGSEA. CDR3 nucleotide sequence: TGCAGCGCCGAGGCCGAGGGGGTTGCTGGAAACACCATATATTTT. It is translated as CSAEAEGVAGNTIYF.

This clonotype was detected many times. The chain recombines TRBV9 with TRBJ2-1; perhaps TRBD1 as D (6 bases). The V and J ends lost 6 bases and 3 bases respectively, with 16 bases between them. The CDR3 covers 15 residues. The germline V gene has CDR1 SGDLS and CDR2 YYNGEE. The CDR3 sequence is CASTLAGANYNEQFF. CDR3 nucleotide sequence: TGTGCCAGCACCTTGGCAGGGGCGAACTACAATGAGCAGTTCTTC.

This chain connects TRBV5-1 to TRBJ2-3; 8 bases are shared with TRBD1. The ends lost 4 bases at V and 4 bases at J; junction bases unmatched: 8. The CDR3 is 15 residues long. Germline V CDR1 and CDR2: SGHRS, YFSETQ. The CDR3, as DNA: TGCGCCAGCAGCCTAGGACAGGGAGCAGCAGATACGCAGTATTTT. Translating it yields CASSLGQGAADTQYF.

This clonotype was detected many times. This chain links TRBV29-1 with TRBJ2-2; 7 nucleotides align to TRBD1. Unmatched junction bases numbered 9, after V lost 5 bases and J lost 0 bases. Per germline, CDR1 SQVTM and CDR2 ANQGSEA. This CDR3 comprises 16 residues. CDR3: CSVTLQGFANTGELFF. CDR3 nucleotide sequence: TGCAGCGTTACCTTACAGGGGTTCGCGAACACCGGGGAGCTGTTTTTT.

V is TRBV5-4 and J is TRBJ2-3, with 13 bases fitting TRBD2. The CDR3 spans 16 residues. Looked up from germline, CDR1 is SGHNT and CDR2 is YYREEE (reference sequence). J gave up 5 bases and V 4 bases, and 7 bases lay outside the gene matches. CDR3: CASSRLAGGQRDTQYF. In DNA, the CDR3 is TGTGCCAGCAGCCGACTAGCGGGGGGCCAAAGAGATACGCAGTATTTT.

This clonotype was seen ten or more times. The chain couples TRBV29-1 to TRBJ2-7, with TRBD2 as a possible D gene (5 bases). Germline assignment: CDR1 SQVTM and CDR2 ANQGSEA. CDR3 length: 12 amino acids. V lost 1 base, J lost 3 bases, and 7 bases lay in between. The CDR3 DNA reads as TGCAGCGTTGAAGGCGAGGGCTACGAGCAGTACTTC. The encoded protein is CSVEGEGYEQYF.

This clonotype has only a few counts. The chain combines TRBV27 with TRBJ2-3; D gene ambiguous. Germline lookup yields CDR1 MNHEY and CDR2 SMNVEV (reference sequence). The CDR3 runs to 12 residues. With 8 bases removed from V and 4 bases from J, the gap between germline ends came to 10 bases. DNA for the CDR3: TGTGCCAGCGGGTCCCGCGCAGATACGCAGTATTTT. It is translated as CASGSRADTQYF.

This clonotype was recorded at least ten times. CDR3 sequence reads: CSVKTNTGELFF. CDR3 DNA sequence: TGCAGCGTGAAGACTAACACCGGGGAGCTGTTTTTT. The chain couples TRBV29-1 to TRBJ2-2; D call uncertain. Trimming stripped 6 bases from V and 2 bases from J, with 7 bases between. The CDR3 length is 12 residues. CDR1 and CDR2 from the germline V gene are SQVTM and ANQGSEA.

This clonotype occurred many times. The V call is TRBV5-1, the J call TRBJ2-3; no reliable D call. V lost 3 bases, J lost 0 bases, and 8 bases lay in between. CDR1 and CDR2 (germline): SGHRS, YFSETQ. This CDR3 is 14 amino acids long. The CDR3 loop reads CASSSTGSTDTQYF. The CDR3 DNA follows: TGCGCCAGCAGCTCCACCGGAAGCACAGATACGCAGTATTTT.

This clonotype was recorded a few times. The rearrangement joins TRBV6-1 to TRBJ1-1, with D possibly TRBD1 on 5 matching bases. This CDR3 contains 13 residues. Trimming cost V 8 bases and J 5 bases, with 15 bases left between them. Germline CDR1 MNHNS, CDR2 SASEGT. The CDR3 DNA reads as TGTGCCAGCGCAAGGGACGGGCGGACTGAAGCTTTCTTT. Translated, it gives CASARDGRTEAFF.

This rearrangement joins TRBV28 to TRBJ1-5, with a tentative D call TRBD1 (5 bases). Germline V lookup: CDR1 MDHEN, CDR2 SYDVKM. The CDR3 has 15 residues. The V and J ends lost 3 bases and 2 bases respectively, with 11 bases between them. CDR3 residues: CASSFGRGGNQPQHF. DNA of the CDR3: TGTGCCAGCAGTTTTGGTAGGGGAGGCAATCAGCCCCAGCATTTT.